This section outlines one T cell receptor beta chain sequence together with its context. These data are taken from a study of shared clonotypes between healthy human individuals. Some clones are missing from TCRdb's copy, which holds only in-frame ones; the method was immunoSEQ multiplex PCR. The sample consists of a few million clones, around nine tenths of them appearing once. The CDR3 covers 13 residues. Per germline, CDR1 SGHVS and CDR2 FNYEAQ. V lost 5 bases and J lost 4, with 9 bases in between. The TCR originated in a man aged 18 to 29 in good health. The gene calls are TRBV7-6 and TRBJ1-3; a possible D gene is TRBD1 (5 bases). Material for sequencing was naive CD4+ T cells sorted from blood. The subset denotes: CD45RA+ positively selected. CDR3 sequence (DNA): TGTGCCAGCAGCCCAGGGATCGGAAACACCATATATTTT. Translation gives CASSPGIGNTIYF.